These T cell receptor beta chains were read from a single sample in a study of cytomegalovirus exposure and HLA in healthy donors. The repertoire was sequenced with immunoSEQ multiplex PCR; TCRdb's copy has only in-frame clones and lacks some. Here the sample spans 110,000 or so clones, around 77% being singletons. Sequenced sample: PBMCs. Every receptor here comes from a man aged 50 to 60 in good health and CMV-seropositive. The CDR3 runs from the conserved cysteine through the conserved F or W. D genes are given only for firm matches. Not every row has a clone size; where given, it reads once, few, many or a size class.

abundance,d_gene,v_gene,j_gene,CDR3nt,CDR3aa
-,-,TRBV2,TRBJ1-1,TGTGCCAGCAGTGGGGGGCAGTCGAACACTGAAGCTTTCTTT,CASSGGQSNTEAFF
-,TRBD2,TRBV5-4,TRBJ2-5,TGTGCCAGCAGCACGGGACTAGCCCTACAGAGGCAAGAGACCCAGTACTTC,CASSTGLALQRQETQYF
-,TRBD1,TRBV5-8,TRBJ2-4,TGTGCCAGCAGTCCCTATCTGGGACAGGGGTTTAACATTCAGTACTTC,CASSPYLGQGFNIQYF
few,TRBD2,TRBV9,TRBJ2-7,TGTGCCAGCAGCGCGGGACTAGCGGACTCCTACGAGCAGTACTTC,CASSAGLADSYEQYF
-,-,TRBV14,TRBJ2-3,TGTGCCAGCAGCCAAGATTGGAGGTTACCCACAGATACGCAGTATTTT,CASSQDWRLPTDTQYF
-,-,TRBV19,TRBJ2-7,TGTGCCAGTAGTATAGCAGGGCGGCGGACCTACGAGCAGTACTTC,CASSIAGRRTYEQYF
-,TRBD2,TRBV5-1,TRBJ2-1,TGCGCCAGCAGCTTGCGGGGACTAGCGGGGAACAATGAGCAGTTCTTC,CASSLRGLAGNNEQFF
-,-,TRBV2,TRBJ2-7,TGTGCCAGCAGTGAAGGGGCGGGACTGAGCTCCTACGAGCAGTACTTC,CASSEGAGLSSYEQYF
-,-,TRBV5-1,TRBJ2-5,TGCGCCAGCAGCTTGGAGACAGGCGCCCAAGAGACCCAGTACTTC,CASSLETGAQETQYF
-,TRBD1,TRBV6-1,TRBJ1-2,TGTGCCAGCAGACAGGGGATCTGGGATGGCTACACCTTC,CASRQGIWDGYTF
-,-,TRBV5-4,TRBJ2-5,TGTGCCAGCAGCTTTTCAGGGGAAGAGACCCAGTACTTC,CASSFSGEETQYF
-,TRBD1,TRBV27,TRBJ1-3,TGTGCCAGCAGTTTGACAGGGCTCGGAAACACCATATATTTT,CASSLTGLGNTIYF
-,-,TRBV7-9,TRBJ1-1,TGTGCCAGCAGTTTCACGGTCAGGACACCGACTGAAGCTTTCTTT,CASSFTVRTPTEAFF
-,TRBD2,TRBV29-1,TRBJ2-7,TGCAGCGTTGAGGGGCCTAGCGGGAGCCTAGCCTACGAGCAGTACTTC,CSVEGPSGSLAYEQYF
-,TRBD1,TRBV7-9,TRBJ1-1,TGTGCCAGCAGTTTTATACAGGGGACTGAAGCTTTCTTT,CASSFIQGTEAFF
-,-,TRBV9,TRBJ2-1,TGTGCCAGCAGCGTAGCGGGTGAGCAGTTCTTC,CASSVAGEQFF
-,-,TRBV10-3,TRBJ2-5,TGTGCCATCAGTGAGGGACAGCAAGAGACCCAGTACTTC,CAISEGQQETQYF
-,TRBD1,TRBV7-2,TRBJ1-5,TGTGCCAGCAGCCGACAGGGAGGAGGTCAGCCCCAGCATTTT,CASSRQGGGQPQHF
-,-,TRBV7-9,TRBJ2-5,TGTTCCAGCAGCCCCCCCCATCAAGAGACCCAGTACTTC,CSSSPPHQETQYF
-,TRBD1,TRBV27,TRBJ2-2,TGTGCCAGCAGTCACCCCTGGGACAGGGGTTTCCCCGGGGAGCTGTTTTTT,CASSHPWDRGFPGELFF
-,-,TRBV5-4,TRBJ1-1,TGTGCCAGCAGCTTTGGCGGCACTGAAGCTTTCTTT,CASSFGGTEAFF
-,TRBD1,TRBV9,TRBJ2-1,TGTGCCAGCAGCCCCCGAGAGGGGGCGATTGATGAGCAGTTCTTC,CASSPREGAIDEQFF
-,-,TRBV23-1,TRBJ1-1,TGCGCCAGCAGTCAATCCGAGTGGACAGCTATGAACACTGAAGCTTTCTTT,CASSQSEWTAMNTEAFF
-,-,TRBV11-3,TRBJ2-3,TGTGCCAGCAGGCGGGGATCCACAGATACGCAGTATTTT,CASRRGSTDTQYF
-,TRBD2,TRBV19,TRBJ2-2,TGTGCCAGCTCCCCGGGAGCGGGGGCGAACACCGGGGAGCTGTTTTTT,CASSPGAGANTGELFF
-,TRBD1,TRBV2,TRBJ2-3,TGTGCCAGCAGTGTTACAGGGGGAACAGATACGCAGTATTTT,CASSVTGGTDTQYF
-,TRBD2,TRBV5-4,TRBJ2-3,TGTGCCAGCAGCGGGACTAGCGGTCGCACAGATACGCAGTATTTT,CASSGTSGRTDTQYF
-,-,TRBV4-3,TRBJ2-1,TGCGCCAGCAGCCAAGGGCCCCAGGGCTCCTACAATGAGCAGTTCTTC,CASSQGPQGSYNEQFF
-,TRBD2,TRBV6-5,TRBJ2-7,TGTGCCAGCAGGGAGGGACTAGCGGTCTCCTACGAGCAGTACTTC,CASREGLAVSYEQYF
-,-,TRBV27,TRBJ1-5,TGTGCCAGCAGTTACGGTCGAGGATATAGCAATCAGCCCCAGCATTTT,CASSYGRGYSNQPQHF
once,TRBD1,TRBV7-9,TRBJ2-7,TGTGCCAGCAGCTCCCGGGACAGTCTGTACTTC,CASSSRDSLYF
-,TRBD2,TRBV7-6,TRBJ2-1,TGTGCCAGCAGCTCCGGAGCCTCGGGACTAGCGGGACGTAATGAGCAGTTCTTC,CASSSGASGLAGRNEQFF
-,TRBD2,TRBV29-1,TRBJ2-3,TGCAGCGTTCTTACTAGCGGCACAGATACGCAGTATTTT,CSVLTSGTDTQYF
-,-,TRBV7-2,TRBJ1-5,TGTGCCAGCAGCTTAGCGGGGAGACAGGACGCGCAGCCCCAGCATTTT,CASSLAGRQDAQPQHF
-,TRBD2,TRBV27,TRBJ2-7,TGTGCCAGCAAGGCGGGAGTGAAGTACGAGCAGTACTTC,CASKAGVKYEQYF
-,-,TRBV7-9,TRBJ2-7,TGTGCCAGCAGCTTACAATCGGGGGAGTACGAGCAGTACTTC,CASSLQSGEYEQYF
few,-,TRBV7-6,TRBJ1-1,TGTGCCAGCAGCCCCACGATGTCGGGGTATTCTGAAGCTTTCTTT,CASSPTMSGYSEAFF
-,-,TRBV4-1,TRBJ1-4,TGCGCCAGCAGCCAAGCTACAACTAATGAAAAACTGTTTTTT,CASSQATTNEKLFF
few,-,TRBV19,TRBJ1-1,TGTGCCAGTAGGAACAGGGAAAACACTGAAGCTTTCTTT,CASRNRENTEAFF
-,TRBD2,TRBV5-4,TRBJ2-2,TGTGCCAGCAGCTTGAAAAGGCTAGCGGGGGAGGCCGGGGAGCTGTTTTTT,CASSLKRLAGEAGELFF
-,-,TRBV7-2,TRBJ2-7,TGTGCCAGCAGCCGAGGGAGACGACTAGTCCCGGACGAGCAGTACTTC,CASSRGRRLVPDEQYF
-,TRBD2,TRBV6-1,TRBJ2-1,TGTGCCAGCAGTGAAGGGACTAGCCAGTACAATGAGCAGTTCTTC,CASSEGTSQYNEQFF
-,-,TRBV5-5,TRBJ1-1,TGTGCCAGCAGCTTCGGGTTACTCACTGAAGCTTTCTTT,CASSFGLLTEAFF
-,-,TRBV27,TRBJ2-7,TGTGCCAGCAGTTTGGCCTCCTCTGACAGGCTGGCGGTGGGGGAGCAGTACTTC,CASSLASSDRLAVGEQYF
once,-,TRBV7-5,TRBJ1-1,TGTGCCAGAAGCTCCGGCGGTAAAACTGAAGCTTTCTTT,CARSSGGKTEAFF
-,TRBD1,TRBV19,TRBJ1-1,TGTGCCAGTATGGATTGGCAGGGACAGGCCCTTGGGGAAGCTTTCTTT,CASMDWQGQALGEAFF
-,-,TRBV6-5,TRBJ1-2,TGTGCCAGCAGTTACATGGACAGTCGCCTCTATGGCTACACCTTC,CASSYMDSRLYGYTF
-,TRBD2,TRBV11-3,TRBJ2-2,TGTGCCAGCAGCTTAGATGAAATCTCTAGCGGGAGTAGCGGGGAGCTGTTTTTT,CASSLDEISSGSSGELFF
-,TRBD1,TRBV5-4,TRBJ2-5,TGTGCCAGCAGCTCCGGGACAGAACTGGGAGAGACCCAGTACTTC,CASSSGTELGETQYF
-,-,TRBV6-5,TRBJ1-1,TGTGCCAGCAGTTATAGCACGGGTGAAGCTTTCTTT,CASSYSTGEAFF
-,TRBD1,TRBV19,TRBJ2-7,TGTGCCAGTAGTATCCTACCGGGACAGGACTACGAGCAGTACTTC,CASSILPGQDYEQYF
-,-,TRBV4-1,TRBJ1-2,TGCGCCAGCAGCCAAGATCGGCCCCTCGGGGTAGCTAACTATGGCTACACCTTC,CASSQDRPLGVANYGYTF
-,TRBD1,TRBV10-3,TRBJ2-2,TGTGCCATCAGAGGGACAGGCCGGACCGGGGAGCTGTTTTTT,CAIRGTGRTGELFF
many,-,TRBV6-1,TRBJ1-3,TGTGCCAGCAGTGAAGAAGAGGGCTCCGGAAACACCATATATTTT,CASSEEEGSGNTIYF
-,-,TRBV14,TRBJ2-2,TGTGCCAGCAGCCAAGATGGGAGCTACGGGGAGCTGTTTTTT,CASSQDGSYGELFF
-,TRBD2,TRBV5-1,TRBJ2-1,TGCGCCAGCAGCTCCGGGGCCAGCGGGAGTTACAATGAGCAGTTCTTC,CASSSGASGSYNEQFF
-,TRBD2,TRBV18,TRBJ2-3,TGTGCCAGCTCACCACCCGAACCGCGGGGGGGCACAGATACGCAGTATTTT,CASSPPEPRGGTDTQYF
-,-,TRBV4-1,TRBJ2-5,TGCGCCAGCAGCCCCTCTCCCGGGAGCCCACCCGAGACCCAGTACTTC,CASSPSPGSPPETQYF